The following is a T cell receptor beta chain sequence with its context. This clone was counted once. Its antigen has not been determined. Base qualities are not provided; no much larger clone lies one nucleotide away. Receptor amplification or capture employed the immunoSEQ multiplex PCR assay. For most patients, genomic DNA was isolated with the Qiagen DNeasy Blood and Tissue Kit and sent frozen to Adaptive Biotechnologies for TCR sequencing. For most patients, high-throughput TCR-beta CDR3 sequencing of genomic DNA was performed by Adaptive Biotechnologies. The study's own analysis went as follows. TCR sequencing data were retrieved from Adaptive's ImmunoSEQ software for some 19 patients, whereas three other patients were processed with MiXCR and VDJtools. To correct CD4 versus CD8 sorting errors, sequences present in both subsets at a frequency ratio below 5:1 were removed. Because the origin of CDR3 nucleotide sequences shared between donor and recipient could not be assigned, those sequences were removed. Alloreactive clones required at least 2-fold expansion over unstimulated cells and minimum CFSE-low frequency of 0.002% (template counts) or 0.001% (read counts). Clones were considered mappable if detected in sequenced pre-transplant spleen, lymph node, or MLR CFSE-low populations of the donor or recipient. The cumulative frequency of alloreactive clones was calculated as a percentage of all sequences, weighted by copy number. Entries here come from immuneACCESS through TCRdb and include only in-frame sequences with V and J called. Some clones fail to appear in such tables; in the studies checked, an unresolved V gene covers under half of the shortfall, and the cause of the remainder is unknown. V and J calls and clone size follow that table, whereas D and trimming were derived from the DNA. This sample gives more than 65,000 clones in total; around 91% of them show up just once. The ten top clones hold 1.3% of the sample.

V and J lose 3 bases and 0 bases, and a span of 12 bases separates them. Sequences LNHDA (CDR1) and SQIVND (CDR2) are obtained from the germline V gene (reference sequence). From cysteine to phenylalanine, the CDR3 is 15 amino acids long. Only the CDR3 region is kept as DNA, spanning 45 bases read in frame from base 1. The data belong to a study of graft-versus-host responses after intestinal transplantation (dated by TCRdb to 2020 to 2023). Notes on the research overall: The transplants that recipients received were multivisceral, liver-intestinal, or isolated intestinal. All recipients received anti-thymocyte globulin induction followed by maintenance tacrolimus and steroids for approximately 3 years. After intestinal transplantation, graft-versus-host and host-versus-graft alloreactive T cell clones were followed in the graft, circulation and bone marrow using bulk TCR-beta CDR3 sequencing. Alloreactive clones were identified by sequencing pre-transplant mixed lymphocyte reaction products and comparing them with unstimulated pre-transplant donor and recipient T cells. Of the approximately 24 intestinal transplant recipients enrolled in the cohort, one of whom was a retransplant, a few patients without pretransplant specimens were excluded. Donor T cell macrochimerism was defined as a peak of at least 4% donor T cells among recipient peripheral blood mononuclear cells. Samples from a few later patients were sequenced in-house on an Illumina MiSeq with MiXCR processing rather than by the commercial service.

The time point label here, explained by the study, means: cells obtained before transplantation from donor or recipient. CD3+CD4+ and CD3+CD8+ populations were FACS-sorted from unstimulated pre-transplant donor and recipient cells taken from spleen or lymph nodes. Overall study outcomes, separate from this receptor: GvH clones turned up in recipient bone marrow, with some appearing earlier in ileal mucosa or blood, a pattern consistent with an intestinal mucosal origin. The conclusions were limited by the relatively low number and heterogeneity of the intestinal transplant patients. Patients with donor T cell macrochimerism had high GvH to HvG T cell clonal ratios in their allografts. Early after transplant, peak levels of circulating GvH clones were associated with declines in HvG clones.

The receptor chain draws on TRBV19 and TRBJ2-7; no D gene is confidently identified. This sample comprised unstimulated CD8+ T cells sorted from spleen or lymph node cells, obtained before intestinal transplant. This TCR derives from a human donor who received an intestinal transplant. At the DNA level, the sequence is TGTGCCAGTAGTATCGGCACCCGGAGCTCCTACGAGCAGTACTTC. This translates into CASSIGTRSSYEQYF.